The 21 T cell receptor beta chains presented below share a single source sample, sequenced in a study of T-cell reconstitution after alpha-beta-depleted transplantation in children. TCRbeta library construction was performed incorporating unique molecular identifiers. TCRdb reprocessed the PCR reads with MiXCR, giving one entry per CDR3 protein. The data hold 200,000 to 300,000 distinct CDR3 sequences, with 12% observed a single time. The starting material was PBMCs from the stem cell graft donor, obtained from the stem cell graft. The receptors were sampled from a human donor who donated a stem cell graft to a child with acute lymphoblastic leukemia.

V and J are TRBV6-5 and TRBJ2-1; D is unclear. The CDR3 runs to 13 residues. Between the trimmed V and J ends, which lost 2 bases and 7 bases, there was a span of 9 bases. Germline V gives CDR1 MNHEY, CDR2 SVGAGI. CDR3 sequence (DNA): TGTGCCAGCAGTTACAAGGGATTTAATGAGCAGTTCTTC. As protein: CASSYKGFNEQFF.

This clonotype was recorded many times. The CDR3 DNA reads as TGCGCCAGCAGCCCGGTGCGAGGTGGGGACGAGCAGTACTTC. Translation gives CASSPVRGGDEQYF. The chain carries TRBV5-1 and TRBJ2-7; D is unclear. Trimming took 4 bases from V and 5 from J, leaving 16 bases between them. CDR3 size: 14 residues. Germline V lookup: CDR1 SGHRS, CDR2 YFSETQ.

In its sample, this clonotype was seen many times. V and J are TRBV5-1 and TRBJ2-7; 9 bases are a match to TRBD1. Germline V lookup: CDR1 SGHRS, CDR2 YFSETQ. This CDR3 has 14 residues. V gave up 4 bases and J gave up 4 bases; unmatched junction bases: 6. Here the CDR3 DNA reads TGCGCCAGCAGCGACGGGACAGGGAAATACGAGCAGTACTTC. It translates to CASSDGTGKYEQYF.

Many counts were recorded for this clonotype. The genes are TRBV20-1 and TRBJ2-1; D uncertain. The V end was cut by 3 bases, the J end by 2 bases, with 8 bases between. This CDR3 is 13 amino acids long. Germline V gene sequence: CDR1 DFQATT, CDR2 SNEGSKA (reference sequence). This CDR3 reads CSASSDPYNEQFF. In nucleotides, the CDR3 is TGCAGTGCTAGTTCAGACCCCTACAATGAGCAGTTCTTC.

This clonotype was seen ten or more times. The rearrangement links TRBV7-2 to TRBJ2-5; the D gene is possibly TRBD2 (5 bases). Trimming removed 2 bases at V and 4 bases at J, with 11 bases between. The CDR3 runs to 14 residues. The germline CDR1 and CDR2 sequences are SGHTA and FQGNSA. The CDR3 is CASSLFGSVETQYF. The CDR3 DNA is TGTGCCAGCAGCTTATTCGGTAGCGTAGAGACCCAGTACTTC.

The chain links TRBV5-5 to TRBJ1-6; D might be TRBD1 (5 bases). Deletions cut 0 bases from V and 8 bases from J, with 9 bases between. The length of the CDR3 is 14 residues. Germline-derived CDR1 and CDR2 are SGHKS and YYEKEE (reference sequence). CDR3 in amino acids: CASSLGGAYSPLHF. DNA of the CDR3: TGTGCCAGCAGCTTGGGAGGGGCCTATTCACCCCTCCACTTT.

This clonotype was seen ten or more times. The chain links TRBV5-1 to TRBJ2-2, with 12 bases aligning to TRBD2. Looked up from germline, CDR1 is SGHRS and CDR2 is YFSETQ. The CDR3 has 16 residues. Trimming at V came to 5 bases and at J to 9 bases, leaving 11 bases not matched to a gene. The chain's CDR3 is CASSPTSGGTRRELFF. In DNA, the CDR3 is TGCGCCAGCAGTCCCACTAGCGGGGGGACCAGAAGGGAGCTGTTTTTT.

This clonotype was counted ten times or more. The chain combines TRBV5-1 with TRBJ1-1; D may be TRBD1 (6 bases). CDR1 SGHRS and CDR2 YFSETQ come from the germline V gene. V shed 0 bases and J shed 4 bases, with 16 bases lying between them. This CDR3 is 16 amino acids long. The CDR3 spells CASSLAESGVVTEAFF. The CDR3 DNA reads TGCGCCAGCAGCTTGGCGGAATCAGGGGTAGTCACTGAAGCTTTCTTT. The full variable domain, with the rest looked up from reference TRBV5-1 and TRBJ1-1, is KAGVTQTPRYLIKTRGQQVTLSCSPISGHRSVSWYQQTPGQGLQFLFEYFSETQRNKGNFPGRFSGRQFSNSRSEMNVSTLELGDSALYLCASSLAESGVVTEAFFGQGTRLTVV.

In the case of this clonotype: A much bigger clone sits one base away, suggesting this may be a read error. V and J are TRBV5-6 and TRBJ2-5; TRBD1 agrees at 9 bases. CDR1 and CDR2 from the germline V gene are SGHDT and YYEEEE. CDR3 size: 17 residues. CDR3 DNA: TGTGCCAGCAGCTTGCCCAGGGACAGGGTAGGGCGAGAGACCCATTACTTC. Its protein product is CASSLPRDRVGRETHYF.

As DNA, the CDR3 is TGTGCCACCAGCACGACTTACAGGGGGCTCCGAGAATACGAGCAGTACTTC. This gives the protein CATSTTYRGLREYEQYF. This chain links TRBV15 with TRBJ2-7; 9 nucleotides match TRBD1. With 4 bases clipped from V and 4 bases from J, the junction kept 14 bases outside the gene matches. Germline values: CDR1 LNHNV, CDR2 YYDKDF (reference sequence). The CDR3 totals 17 residues.

A few counts support this clonotype. The gene calls are TRBV7-9 and TRBJ1-1, with unresolved D. The CDR3 sequence is 11 residues long. Trimming shortened V by 5 bases and J by 11 bases, and 12 bases separated the two germline ends. CDR1 and CDR2 (germline): SEHNR, FQNEAQ (reference sequence). This CDR3 is CASSGKIGAFF. The CDR3 DNA reads TGTGCCAGCAGCGGTAAGATTGGGGCTTTCTTT.

This clonotype occurred many times. The genes are TRBV27 and TRBJ1-6, with D unresolved. Per the germline V gene, CDR1 is MNHEY and CDR2 is SMNVEV (reference sequence). V lost 6 bases and J 8 bases, leaving 14 bases between the germline ends. This CDR3 comprises 14 residues. The CDR3 loop reads CASSPGFSDSPLHF. CDR3 sequence (DNA): TGTGCCAGCAGCCCTGGGTTTTCGGATTCACCCCTCCACTTT.

This clonotype was counted at least ten times. The CDR3 spells CASSLAVGVSGTGELFF. The CDR3 DNA follows: TGCGCCAGCAGCTTGGCCGTTGGGGTATCAGGCACCGGGGAGCTGTTTTTT. The rearrangement uses TRBV5-1 and TRBJ2-2; D remains ambiguous. This CDR3 comprises 17 residues. Between the trimmed V and J ends, which lost 0 bases and 4 bases, there was a span of 16 bases. In germline, CDR1 is SGHRS, CDR2 YFSETQ.

This clonotype was detected ten times or more. The rearrangement uses TRBV6-1 and TRBJ1-5; 7 positions match TRBD1. The CDR3 has 13 residues. The germline CDR1 and CDR2 sequences are MNHNS and SASEGT. Trimming at V came to 4 bases and at J to 7 bases, leaving 4 bases not matched to a gene. CDR3: CASSADRSQPQHF. In nucleotides, the CDR3 is TGTGCCAGCAGTGCGGACAGGTCCCAGCCCCAGCATTTT.

Remarks on this clonotype: A read error is possible here, since a much larger clone lies one base away. This chain connects TRBV7-6 to TRBJ1-6; D is ambiguous. This CDR3 has 12 residues. Germline CDR1 SGHVS, CDR2 FNYEAQ. CDR3 DNA sequence: TGTGCCAGCAGCTCCGCTAATTCACCCATCCACTTT. This translates into CASSSANSPIHF.

This clonotype was picked up many times. This chain links TRBV4-3 with TRBJ1-4; a weak D match, TRBD1 (5 bases). The CDR3 extends over 18 amino acids. The V and J ends lost 0 bases and 0 bases respectively, with 14 bases between them. The V gene's germline CDR1 is LGHNA and CDR2 YSLEER. This chain's CDR3 is CASSQDRGEPATNEKLFF. For the CDR3, the DNA is TGCGCCAGCAGCCAAGATCGGGGGGAGCCCGCAACTAATGAAAAACTGTTTTTT.

This clonotype was recorded at least ten times. The gene calls are TRBV6-1 and TRBJ1-2; D possibly corresponds to TRBD1 (5 bases). This CDR3 region has 15 residues. Germline V gene data show CDR1 as MNHNS and CDR2 as SASEGT. V was pared by 4 bases and J by 3 bases, with 15 bases between. The CDR3 DNA follows: TGTGCCAGCAGTGCGGGTATCGGGACCTACTATGGCTACACCTTC. Encoded protein: CASSAGIGTYYGYTF.

This clonotype was detected many times. J is TRBJ2-3 and V is TRBV20-1; TRBD2 agrees at 7 bases. The CDR3 runs 15 residues. The germline V gene has CDR1 DFQATT and CDR2 SNEGSKA (reference sequence). The V gene end was trimmed by 2 bases and the J gene end by 2 bases; junction bases not matched to a gene: 7. CDR3 in amino acids: CSARLGRGYTDTQYF. The CDR3 DNA reads TGCAGTGCTAGATTGGGGCGGGGGTACACAGATACGCAGTATTTT.

In the case of this clonotype: Being one base from a much bigger clone, this may be a read error. This chain uses TRBV7-3 with TRBJ2-3; no reliable D call. Germline CDR1 reads SGHTA; CDR2 reads FQGTGA. The V gene lost 4 bases and the J gene lost 10 bases, with 12 bases spanning the gap. This CDR3 is 12 amino acids long. The CDR3 sequence: CASSSLGDPQYF. The CDR3 nucleotides are TGTGCCAGCAGCTCCTTGGGCGATCCGCAGTATTTT.

The chain couples TRBV11-2 to TRBJ1-2; 8 bases agree with TRBD1. Germline-derived CDR1 and CDR2 are SGHAT and FQNNGV. Trimming took 5 bases from V and 10 from J; bases not matched to a gene: 6. The CDR3 has 12 amino acids. CDR3 nucleotides: TGTGCCAGCAGCAAGGACAGGGCCTTCTACACCTTC. Amino acid sequence: CASSKDRAFYTF.

This clonotype was seen many times. The chain couples TRBV10-1 to TRBJ2-2, with no clear D. Germline V CDR1 and CDR2: WNHNN, SYGVQD (reference sequence). V lost 0 bases, J lost 6 bases, and 8 bases lay in between. CDR3 length: 14 residues. In nucleotides, the CDR3 is TGCGCCAGCAGTGAGTCCACCCCTCCCGGGGAGCTGTTTTTT. The encoded protein is CASSESTPPGELFF.